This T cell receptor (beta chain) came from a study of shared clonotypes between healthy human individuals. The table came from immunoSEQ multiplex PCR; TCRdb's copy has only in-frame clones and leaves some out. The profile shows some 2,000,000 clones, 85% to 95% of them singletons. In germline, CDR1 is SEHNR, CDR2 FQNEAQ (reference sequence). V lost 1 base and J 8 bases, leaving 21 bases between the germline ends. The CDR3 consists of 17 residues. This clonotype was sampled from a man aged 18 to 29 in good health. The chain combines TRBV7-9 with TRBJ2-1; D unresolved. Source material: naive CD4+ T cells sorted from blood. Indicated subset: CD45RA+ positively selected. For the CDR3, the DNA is TGTGCCAGCAGCTTAGTAGGGTTAGCCGGACCTCTCGATGAGCAGTTCTTC. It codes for CASSLVGLAGPLDEQFF.